This section outlines one T cell receptor beta chain sequence together with its context. Its antigen is unknown. The sample belongs to a study of T cell responses to AZD1222 COVID-19 vaccine. Study-wide results and limits: There were vaccine-associated CD4 TCRs across spike, dominant at 160-218 and 743-854.

CDR1 is LNHNV and CDR2 is YYDKDF in the germline V gene (reference sequence). The ends lost 1 base at V and 3 bases at J; junction bases unmatched: 3. The CDR3 covers 15 residues. Repertoires were generated with immunoSEQ multiplex PCR, while TCRdb's copy carries only in-frame clones and drops some. The sample holds about 180,000 clones; more than 75% are singletons and the top ten take roughly 27%. The chain joins TRBV15 to TRBJ2-5, with 9 bases matching TRBD1. The sequence derives from an adult who received the AZD1222 COVID-19 vaccine. The material sequenced was peripheral blood, taken 28 days after the second AZD1222 dose. In nucleotides, the CDR3 is TGTGCCACCAGCAGAGGAGGGACAGGGAAAGAGACCCAGTACTTC. Protein sequence: CATSRGGTGKETQYF.